Below are 24 T cell receptor beta chains sequenced from a single sample in a study of T cell changes during pregnancy in multiple sclerosis. Some clones are missing from TCRdb's copy, which holds only in-frame ones; the method was immunoSEQ multiplex PCR. The table lists roughly 110,000 clones, around 93% of them singletons, with 1.5% to 2% in the top ten. The sequencing used peripheral blood, collected after pregnancy. All receptors derive from a female donor with multiple sclerosis, enrolled in a pregnancy study.

The V call is TRBV7-9, the J call TRBJ1-1; tentative D call: TRBD1 (6 bases). The germline V gene encodes CDR1 SEHNR and CDR2 FQNEAQ (reference sequence). Trimming took off 1 base at V and 4 bases at J, with 7 bases between the two ends. The CDR3 runs 13 residues. CDR3 DNA: TGTGCCAGCAGCTTAGAAGGGGGCACTGAAGCTTTCTTT. Protein product: CASSLEGGTEAFF.

This clone has just one count. This rearrangement joins TRBV4-2 to TRBJ1-2; perhaps TRBD1 as D (6 bases). The V end lost 1 base, the J end lost 5 bases, and 23 bases lay between the germline ends. Germline V lookup: CDR1 LGHNA, CDR2 YNFKEQ. The CDR3 is made up of 18 amino acids. CDR3 DNA sequence: TGTGCCAGCAGCCAAGTTGCGGGGGGCGCGAACCCTTATTATGGCTACACCTTC. This codes for CASSQVAGGANPYYGYTF.

The V gene is TRBV19, the J gene TRBJ1-1; no clear D. CDR1 is LNHDA and CDR2 is SQIVND in the germline V gene (reference sequence). The CDR3 has 12 amino acids. V shed 6 bases and J shed 0 bases, with 5 bases lying between them. The CDR3 coding sequence is TGTGCCAGTAGGGCCATGAACACTGAAGCTTTCTTT. This translates into CASRAMNTEAFF.

This chain joins TRBV5-1 and TRBJ2-2; 7 bases align to TRBD1. With V trimmed by 4 bases and J by 3 bases, 6 bases remained unmatched. In germline, CDR1 is SGHRS, CDR2 YFSETQ. This CDR3 has 15 residues. The CDR3 region is CASSHRGLDTGELFF. The CDR3 nucleotides are TGCGCCAGCAGCCACAGGGGTTTAGACACCGGGGAGCTGTTTTTT.

This clone was detected once. V is TRBV7-2 and J is TRBJ2-7, with 10 nucleotides matching TRBD1. V lost 4 bases to trimming and J lost 4 bases; unmatched junction nucleotides: 7. The CDR3 spans 15 residues. The germline gives CDR1 SGHTA, CDR2 FQGNSA. This chain's CDR3 is CASSSLRDRGYEQYF. CDR3 coding DNA: TGTGCCAGCAGCTCACTCCGGGACAGGGGATACGAGCAGTACTTC.

The rearrangement joins TRBV7-3 to TRBJ2-5; 8 nucleotides agree with TRBD2. Germline V gene lookup returns CDR1 SGHTA and CDR2 FQGTGA. The CDR3 consists of 13 residues. The ends lost 8 bases at V and 3 bases at J; junction bases unmatched: 5. In nucleotides, the CDR3 is TGTGCCAGCGCGCGGCGGGGGGAAGAGACCCAGTACTTC. It encodes CASARRGEETQYF.

The gene calls are TRBV9 and TRBJ2-2; no definite D call. V lost 4 bases and J 1 base, leaving 8 bases between the germline ends. Germline V gene data show CDR1 as SGDLS and CDR2 as YYNGEE. The CDR3 loop spans 14 amino acids. DNA for the CDR3: TGTGCCAGCAGCCGGGTCTTGAACACCGGGGAGCTGTTTTTT. Amino acids: CASSRVLNTGELFF.

The rearrangement joins TRBV5-1 to TRBJ2-2; 11 nucleotides line up with TRBD1. The CDR3 consists of 14 residues. V shed 4 bases, J shed 8 bases, and the junction held 4 bases outside the gene matches. Germline V lookup: CDR1 SGHRS, CDR2 YFSETQ. CDR3 amino acids: CASSRTGGGGELFF. The CDR3 coding sequence is TGCGCCAGCAGCCGGACAGGGGGCGGAGGGGAGCTGTTTTTT.

The chain carries TRBV7-3 and TRBJ1-1; 8 bases match TRBD1. Trimming removed 6 bases from V and 3 bases from J; junction bases left unmatched: 21. The CDR3 spans 19 residues. CDR1 is SGHTA, CDR2 FQGTGA, per germline. Here the CDR3 DNA reads TGTGCCAGCAGGAGAAACAGGGGGAAACTCTTAGGTGTGTACACTGAAGCTTTCTTT. Its protein is CASRRNRGKLLGVYTEAFF.

J is TRBJ2-3 and V is TRBV2; 11 nucleotides agree with TRBD1. This CDR3 contains 15 residues. CDR1 SNHLY and CDR2 FYNNEI come from the germline V gene. The junction had 4 bases not matched to a gene; V was cut back by 3 bases and J by 5 bases. The CDR3 protein is CASSDRTGGRDTQYF. DNA for the CDR3: TGTGCCAGCAGTGATAGGACAGGGGGCAGAGATACGCAGTATTTT.

This chain connects TRBV7-9 to TRBJ1-5, with a tentative D call TRBD1 (5 bases). The V end was cut by 3 bases, the J end by 7 bases, with 13 bases between. The CDR3 length is 14 residues. Germline-derived CDR1 and CDR2 are SEHNR and FQNEAQ (reference sequence). CDR3 sequence reads: CASSFGGEGQPQHF. For the CDR3, the DNA is TGTGCCAGCAGCTTCGGGGGGGAAGGACAGCCCCAGCATTTT.

V gene TRBV28 combines with J gene TRBJ2-7, with TRBD2 identical over 8 bases. In germline, CDR1 is MDHEN, CDR2 SYDVKM. This CDR3 is 16 amino acids long. The V and J ends lost 3 bases and 5 bases, in that order; junction bases with no gene match: 12. For the CDR3, the DNA is TGTGCCAGCAGTTTTGGTGGGACTAGGTCGGGGCACGAGCAGTACTTC. This sequence encodes CASSFGGTRSGHEQYF.

The rearrangement uses TRBV6-5 and TRBJ2-7; tentatively, D is TRBD1 (6 bases). The CDR3 has 13 residues. Per germline, CDR1 MNHEY and CDR2 SVGAGI. The V gene lost 6 bases and the J gene lost 3 bases, with 12 bases spanning the gap. CDR3 nucleotides: TGTGCCAGCAGCGTCAGGGGTCGCTACGAGCAGTACTTC. This codes for CASSVRGRYEQYF.

The CDR3 coding sequence is TGTGCCAGTAGTCCATGGACGGGAGGGTCTAATGGCTACACCTTC. Translating it yields CASSPWTGGSNGYTF. The rearrangement uses TRBV19 and TRBJ1-2; D not resolved. The CDR3 loop spans 15 amino acids. V was shortened by 5 bases and J by 6 bases, with 19 bases between the two germline ends. Germline V gene lookup returns CDR1 LNHDA and CDR2 SQIVND (reference sequence).

The V and J genes are TRBV27 and TRBJ1-5; D is perhaps TRBD1 (5 bases). V lost 6 bases and J 0 bases, leaving 12 bases between the germline ends. Germline loops: CDR1 MNHEY, CDR2 SMNVEV (reference sequence). The CDR3 has 15 amino acids. The CDR3 DNA follows: TGTGCCAGCAGACAGGACCGCTATAGCAATCAGCCCCAGCATTTT. Its protein is CASRQDRYSNQPQHF.

The rearrangement links TRBV2 to TRBJ2-1, with TRBD2 as a possible D gene (5 bases). V lost 5 bases, J lost 5 bases, and 16 bases lay in between. The CDR3 is 15 residues long. The germline CDR1 and CDR2 sequences are SNHLY and FYNNEI. Written as DNA, the CDR3 is TGTGCCAGCAGTACCCTCGACTTGACTAACAATGAGCAGTTCTTC. It codes for CASSTLDLTNNEQFF.

The rearrangement links TRBV6-5 to TRBJ2-5; 7 nucleotides match TRBD2. Trimming at V came to 6 bases and at J to 2 bases, leaving 9 bases not matched to a gene. This CDR3 has 15 residues. CDR1 is MNHEY and CDR2 is SVGAGI in the germline V gene. The DNA for the CDR3 is TGTGCCAGCAGCCCCAGGGAAGCGGGACAAGAGACCCAGTACTTC. This gives the protein CASSPREAGQETQYF.

This chain uses TRBV5-1 with TRBJ2-1, with 8 nucleotides matching TRBD2. CDR1 SGHRS and CDR2 YFSETQ come from the germline V gene. The CDR3 covers 17 residues. V was clipped by 4 bases and J by 8 bases; unmatched bases: 17. The CDR3 coding sequence is TGCGCCAGCAGCGCCTACCCCGGGACTAGGGGGGGGGATGAGCAGTTCTTC. Translated, it gives CASSAYPGTRGGDEQFF.

This chain uses TRBV9 with TRBJ2-1; 9 nucleotides agree with TRBD1. In germline, CDR1 is SGDLS, CDR2 YYNGEE. This CDR3 region has 15 residues. After removal of 3 bases from V and 8 bases from J, the junction contained 9 bases not matched to a gene. CDR3 residues: CASSGRDRDRDEQFF. The CDR3, as DNA: TGTGCCAGCAGCGGCCGGGACAGGGATAGGGATGAGCAGTTCTTC.

The genes are TRBV6-5 and TRBJ2-1, with TRBD2 matching over 11 bases. The length of the CDR3 is 15 residues. Germline V gives CDR1 MNHEY, CDR2 SVGAGI. The V gene end was trimmed by 8 bases and the J gene end by 4 bases; junction bases not matched to a gene: 7. Here the CDR3 DNA reads TGTGCCAGCCTCTCCGGGACTAGCGGATACAATGAGCAGTTCTTC. This codes for CASLSGTSGYNEQFF.

The V and J genes are TRBV27 and TRBJ1-1, with 9 bases aligning to TRBD1. CDR3 size: 17 residues. Germline V gives CDR1 MNHEY, CDR2 SMNVEV (reference sequence). Trimming cost V 3 bases and J 1 base; bases outside gene matches: 9. CDR3: CASSLTTGGGSNTEAFF. In nucleotides, the CDR3 is TGTGCCAGCAGTTTGACGACAGGGGGAGGGTCGAACACTGAAGCTTTCTTT.

V usage is TRBV19 and J usage is TRBJ2-2, with 9 bases matching TRBD1. Trimming at V came to 3 bases and at J to 3 bases, leaving 5 bases not matched to a gene. From germline, CDR1 is LNHDA and CDR2 SQIVND (reference sequence). The CDR3 consists of 16 residues. Written as DNA, the CDR3 is TGTGCCAGTAGTATCCCCCGACAGGGGGACACCGGGGAGCTGTTTTTT. Protein: CASSIPRQGDTGELFF.

The gene calls are TRBV6-1 and TRBJ2-3; tentatively, D is TRBD2 (7 bases). CDR1 is MNHNS and CDR2 is SASEGT in the germline V gene. V was pared by 6 bases and J by 0 bases, with 13 bases between. The CDR3 loop spans 15 amino acids. The CDR3 here is CASRERGGSTDTQYF. The CDR3 DNA is TGTGCCAGCAGAGAAAGGGGGGGGAGCACAGATACGCAGTATTTT.

CDR3 protein: CASSVATGYGYTF. The CDR3 bases are TGTGCCAGCAGCGTAGCTACCGGCTATGGCTACACCTTC. J is TRBJ1-2 and V is TRBV9; D call uncertain. The length of the CDR3 is 13 residues. Between the trimmed V and J ends, which lost 0 bases and 4 bases, there was a span of 7 bases. Germline lookup yields CDR1 SGDLS and CDR2 YYNGEE.